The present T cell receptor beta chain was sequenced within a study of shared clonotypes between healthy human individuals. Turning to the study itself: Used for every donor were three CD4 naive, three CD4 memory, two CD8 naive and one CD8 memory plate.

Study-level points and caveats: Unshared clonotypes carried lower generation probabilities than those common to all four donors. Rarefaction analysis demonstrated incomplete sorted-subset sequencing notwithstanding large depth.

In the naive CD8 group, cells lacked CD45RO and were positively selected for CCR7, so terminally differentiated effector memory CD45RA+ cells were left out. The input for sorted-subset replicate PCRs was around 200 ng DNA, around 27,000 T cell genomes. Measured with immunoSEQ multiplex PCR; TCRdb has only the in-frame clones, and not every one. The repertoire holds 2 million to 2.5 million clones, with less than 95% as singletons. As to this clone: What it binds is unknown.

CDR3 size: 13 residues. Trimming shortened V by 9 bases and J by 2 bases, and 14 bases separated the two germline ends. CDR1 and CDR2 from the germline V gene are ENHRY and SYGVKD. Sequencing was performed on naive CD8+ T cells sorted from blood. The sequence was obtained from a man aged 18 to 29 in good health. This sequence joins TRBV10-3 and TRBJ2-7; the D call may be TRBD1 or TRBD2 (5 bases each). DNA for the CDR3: TGTGCCATAACATGGGACGTAGCCTACGAGCAGTACTTC. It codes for CAITWDVAYEQYF.